The 12 T cell receptor beta chains below were found in one sample sequenced in a study of blood T cells in healthy people across ages. Then a second PCR, running roughly 7 to 11 cycles, was carried out with a sample-barcoded 5' primer and a J-beta primer mix. Via MiXCR, TCRdb re-called the 5' RACE reads, giving one row per CDR3 protein. The sample has about 780,000 distinct CDR3 sequences, around 45% seen once. The material sequenced was blood. The source of these receptors is an elderly man in good health.

V is TRBV3-1 and J is TRBJ2-3, with D possibly being TRBD1 or TRBD2 (6 bases each). This CDR3 comprises 15 residues. The germline gives CDR1 LGHDT, CDR2 YNNKEL (reference sequence). V was shortened by 6 bases and J by 4 bases, with 17 bases between the two germline ends. CDR3 region: CASRLGASSADTQYF. CDR3 nucleotides: TGTGCCAGCAGGCTGGGGGCCTCTAGCGCAGATACGCAGTATTTT.

This chain uses TRBV12-3 or TRBV12-4 with TRBJ2-7; TRBD2 agrees at 7 bases. This CDR3 region has 14 residues. Trimming at V came to 3 bases and at J to 2 bases, leaving 4 bases not matched to a gene. CDR3 coding DNA: TGTGCCAGCAGTTTGACTAGCCAAACCTACGAGCAGTACTTC. Its protein is CASSLTSQTYEQYF.

A few counts support this clonotype. This chain uses TRBV20-1 with TRBJ2-5; 8 bases fit TRBD2. The DNA end is a closer match to TRBJ2-7, so the J assignment may be wrong. The CDR3 is 13 residues long. CDR1 DFQATT and CDR2 SNEGSKA come from the germline V gene (reference sequence). The chain's CDR3 is CSASSGDVYEQYF. In DNA, the CDR3 is TGCAGTGCTAGTAGCGGGGATGTTTACGAGCAGTACTTC.

The rearrangement uses TRBV20-1 and TRBJ1-2; weak D call: TRBD1 (6 bases). Deletions cut 6 bases from V and 4 bases from J, with 18 bases between. The CDR3 has 14 residues. The germline CDR1 and CDR2 sequences are DFQATT and SNEGSKA (reference sequence). CDR3 in amino acids: CSAPQKQGVYGYTF. The CDR3 bases are TGCAGTGCGCCCCAAAAACAGGGCGTCTATGGCTACACCTTC.

This clonotype was counted only a few times. The CDR3 loop reads CASRPVRPKETQYF. The CDR3 DNA reads as TGTGCCAGCAGGCCGGTAAGACCCAAAGAGACCCAGTACTTC. V and J are TRBV21-1 and TRBJ2-7. Matching the DNA end better, TRBJ2-5 makes the J call doubtful. TRBV21-1 is assigned pseudogene status. This CDR3 region has 14 residues.

Only a few counts were recorded for this clonotype. V is TRBV4-1 and J is TRBJ2-7; 8 nucleotides match TRBD2. Germline assignment: CDR1 MGHRA and CDR2 YSYEKL. With 5 bases clipped from V and 0 bases from J, the junction kept 3 bases outside the gene matches. The CDR3 runs to 14 residues. This CDR3 is CASSKLADSYEQYF. The CDR3 coding sequence is TGCGCCAGCAGCAAACTAGCGGACTCCTACGAGCAGTACTTC.

This rearrangement joins TRBV15 to TRBJ2-1; unclear D gene. CDR3 length: 13 residues. Germline CDR1 reads LNHNV; CDR2 reads YYDKDF (reference sequence). V gave up 3 bases and J gave up 13 bases, with 16 bases separating them. The CDR3 region is CATSSLSSYTQFF. CDR3 in DNA: TGTGCCACCAGCAGCCTTTCTTCTTATACCCAGTTCTTC.

CDR3: CAVQGFGELFF. DNA for the CDR3: TGTGCCGTACAGGGATTTGGGGAGCTGTTTTTT. The chain has TRBV24-1 and TRBJ2-2, with a possible D match to TRBD1 (6 bases). Germline V lookup: CDR1 KGHDR, CDR2 SFDVKD. V dropped 12 bases and J dropped 8 bases, with 12 bases sitting between them. The CDR3 extends over 11 amino acids.

The rearrangement links TRBV29-1 to TRBJ2-5; 9 nucleotides align to TRBD1. V trimming: 1 base; J trimming: 2 bases; junction bases outside the gene matches: 8. The CDR3 consists of 16 residues. Germline CDR1 is SQVTM and CDR2 is ANQGSEA. CDR3 bases: TGCAGCGTTGAAGGGGGGACAGGGTTGGGACAAGAGACCCAGTACTTC. It codes for CSVEGGTGLGQETQYF.

This clonotype is a singleton in its sample. This rearrangement joins TRBV5-1 to TRBJ1-2, with 8 bases matching TRBD1. Unmatched junction bases numbered 9, after V lost 5 bases and J lost 6 bases. Germline-derived CDR1 and CDR2 are SGHRS and YFSETQ. The CDR3 spans 14 residues. The CDR3 reads CASRLTGQGDGYTF. In DNA form, the CDR3 reads TGCGCCAGCAGACTCACAGGACAGGGCGATGGCTACACCTTC.

DNA of the CDR3: TGCAGCACCCGACTAGCGGGAGCCGGGGAGCTGTTTTTT. Translation: CSTRLAGAGELFF. V is TRBV29-1 and J is TRBJ2-2; the match to TRBD2 covers 12 bases. J lost 6 bases, V lost 8 bases, and 4 bases had no gene match. The CDR3 length is 13 residues. Looked up from germline, CDR1 is SQVTM and CDR2 is ANQGSEA.

As concerns this clonotype: Possible read error: a much larger clone is one base away. This chain uses TRBV7-9 with TRBJ2-7; TRBD2 matches 10 bases. This CDR3 has 15 amino acids. Germline V gene lookup returns CDR1 SEHNR and CDR2 FQNEAQ (reference sequence). The V segment lost 3 bases and the J segment 2 bases; nucleotides outside the gene matches: 4. The chain's CDR3 is CASSFGTSETYEQYF. CDR3 coding DNA: TGTGCCAGCAGCTTCGGGACTAGCGAGACCTACGAGCAGTACTTC.